Listed here are 10 T cell receptor beta chains from one sample, sequenced in a study of CD8 T cells in Susac syndrome. When the RNA was reverse transcribed, random hexamers were used with an input of roughly 0.5 to 1 ug. TCRdb processed the immunoSEQ multiplex PCR reads anew with MiXCR; each CDR3 protein has one entry. The repertoire holds about 240,000 distinct CDR3 sequences, with less than 96% as singletons. The specimen was CD4+ T cells from PBMCs. These TCRs come from a human donor with Susac syndrome.

This sequence joins TRBV15 and TRBJ2-7; D tentatively reads TRBD1 or TRBD2 (6 bases each). This CDR3 is 15 amino acids long. Trimming cost V 5 bases and J 1 base, with 15 bases left between them. Germline-derived CDR1 and CDR2 are LNHNV and YYDKDF (reference sequence). CDR3 protein: CATSEGGVKSYEQYF. CDR3 sequence (DNA): TGTGCCACCAGCGAGGGGGGTGTTAAATCCTACGAGCAGTACTTC.

This chain links TRBV5-1 with TRBJ2-7; 7 nucleotides agree with TRBD2. The CDR3 has 13 residues. Germline CDR1 and CDR2: SGHRS and YFSETQ. Losses at the gene ends were 3 bases for V and 5 bases for J; bases not matched to a gene: 5. For the CDR3, the DNA is TGCGCCAGCAGCTCCGGGACTACCAACGAGCAGTACTTC. It is translated as CASSSGTTNEQYF.

The V gene is TRBV5-1, the J gene TRBJ2-7; 8 bases are shared with TRBD1. CDR1 and CDR2 from the germline V gene are SGHRS and YFSETQ. This CDR3 region has 15 residues. V was pared by 4 bases and J by 1 base, with 7 bases of the junction left unmatched. As DNA, the CDR3 is TGCGCCAGCAGCCCGGGACAGGTGGTGTCCTACGAGCAGTACTTC. Translating gives CASSPGQVVSYEQYF.

This chain joins TRBV29-1 and TRBJ1-1; D unclear. Trimming removed 7 bases from V and 4 bases from J, with 7 bases in between. The germline V gene has CDR1 SQVTM and CDR2 ANQGSEA. The CDR3 runs to 10 residues. DNA for the CDR3: TGCAGCGCCGCGGGCACTGAAGCTTTCTTT. Its translation is CSAAGTEAFF.

The chain carries TRBV28 and TRBJ2-1; D unresolved. CDR1 and CDR2 from the germline V gene are MDHEN and SYDVKM. V lost 8 bases and J lost 6, with 11 bases in between. CDR3 length: 12 amino acids. CDR3 sequence: CASAFGRNEQFF. The DNA for the CDR3 is TGTGCCAGCGCCTTTGGGCGCAATGAGCAGTTCTTC.

The chain combines TRBV5-1 with TRBJ2-7, with 12 bases matching TRBD2. The CDR3 sequence is 17 residues long. Looked up from germline, CDR1 is SGHRS and CDR2 is YFSETQ. Losses at the gene ends were 4 bases for V and 0 bases for J; bases not matched to a gene: 8. CDR3 residues: CASSAKKTSGSSYEQYF. In DNA, the CDR3 is TGCGCCAGCAGCGCCAAAAAGACTAGCGGGAGCTCCTACGAGCAGTACTTC.

V usage is TRBV6-1 and J usage is TRBJ1-5; no definite D call. The CDR3 totals 13 residues. Germline V CDR1 and CDR2: MNHNS, SASEGT. V was clipped by 4 bases and J by 1 base, with 5 bases between them. Here the CDR3 DNA reads TGTGCCAGCAGTGGGGAGAGCAATCAGCCCCAGCATTTT. Amino acids: CASSGESNQPQHF.

The chain is built from TRBV9 and TRBJ2-5; D is uncertain. Between the trimmed V and J ends, which lost 0 bases and 4 bases, there was a span of 7 bases. CDR3 length: 13 amino acids. Germline V lookup: CDR1 SGDLS, CDR2 YYNGEE. The CDR3 nucleotides are TGTGCCAGCAGCGTAGGGGCCGGAGAGACCCAGTACTTC. Its protein is CASSVGAGETQYF. Complete variable domain (other parts from reference TRBV9 and TRBJ2-5): DSGVTQTPKHLITATGQRVTLRCSPRSGDLSVYWYQQSLDQGLQFLIQYYNGEERAKGNILERFSAQQFPDLHSELNLSSLELGDSALYFCASSVGAGETQYFGPGTRLLVL.

This chain connects TRBV7-8 to TRBJ1-1; no reliable D call. The germline CDR1 and CDR2 sequences are SGHVS and FQNEAQ. With 4 bases removed from V and 0 bases from J, the gap between germline ends came to 12 bases. The CDR3 loop spans 15 amino acids. CDR3 bases: TGTGCCAGCAGCTCGGTCGACCCGGTGAACACTGAAGCTTTCTTT. It is translated as CASSSVDPVNTEAFF.

This sequence joins TRBV4-1 and TRBJ2-7, with 10 bases matching TRBD2. Germline V gene lookup returns CDR1 MGHRA and CDR2 YSYEKL. The CDR3 spans 14 residues. V trimming: 5 bases; J trimming: 2 bases; junction bases outside the gene matches: 3. The DNA of the CDR3 is TGCGCCAGCAGCGTTACTAGCGGGGCCTACGAGCAGTACTTC. Translated: CASSVTSGAYEQYF.